The 7 T cell receptor beta chains below were found in one sample sequenced in a study of blood T cell repertoires in COVID-19. Some clones are missing from TCRdb's copy, which holds only in-frame ones; the method was immunoSEQ multiplex PCR. Of roughly 250,000 clones listed, around 90% are singletons. Material for sequencing was peripheral blood. These receptors all stem from a man between 60 and 70 years old who had recovered from COVID-19.

This rearrangement joins TRBV30 to TRBJ1-2; TRBD1 is a possible D gene (5 bases). Germline V gene lookup returns CDR1 GTSNPN and CDR2 SVGIG (reference sequence). The CDR3 sequence is 16 residues long. Trimming stripped 3 bases from V and 0 bases from J, with 17 bases between. The CDR3 DNA follows: TGTGCCTGGAGACCCGGGAGGGGACCTACTAACTATGGCTACACCTTC. It translates to CAWRPGRGPTNYGYTF.

About this clone itself: Other DNA variants within this sample encode the same CDR3. The V call is TRBV5-1, the J call TRBJ2-1; weak D call: TRBD2 (7 bases). The germline CDR1 and CDR2 sequences are SGHRS and YFSETQ. With 0 bases removed from V and 2 bases from J, the gap between germline ends came to 9 bases. The CDR3 is made up of 15 amino acids. This CDR3 is CASSLEGGPYNEQFF. DNA for the CDR3: TGCGCCAGCAGCTTGGAGGGGGGGCCCTACAATGAGCAGTTCTTC.

V gene TRBV10-3 combines with J gene TRBJ1-4; no clear D gene. Germline V CDR1 and CDR2: ENHRY, SYGVKD. This CDR3 region has 14 residues. Trimming removed 11 bases from V and 0 bases from J, with 13 bases in between. In DNA form, the CDR3 reads TGTGCCGCTAGGAGGGATCCAACTAATGAAAAACTGTTTTTT. It translates to CAARRDPTNEKLFF.

This clone was recorded once. The gene calls are TRBV5-1 and TRBJ1-2; D is uncertain. The CDR3 consists of 15 residues. V shed 0 bases and J shed 5 bases, with 14 bases lying between them. Germline loops: CDR1 SGHRS, CDR2 YFSETQ. The CDR3 sequence is CASSLGTLSGYGYTF. The CDR3 coding sequence is TGCGCCAGCAGCTTGGGGACTCTAAGTGGATATGGCTACACCTTC.

This clone showed up many times. The chain carries TRBV19 and TRBJ2-1; 8 bases are shared with TRBD2. The germline V gene encodes CDR1 LNHDA and CDR2 SQIVND (reference sequence). The CDR3 loop spans 15 amino acids. Trimming at V came to 6 bases and at J to 0 bases, leaving 4 bases not matched to a gene. CDR3 nucleotide sequence: TGTGCCAGTAGCCCTCGGGGGGGCTCCTACAATGAGCAGTTCTTC. It translates to CASSPRGGSYNEQFF.

This chain links TRBV6-5 with TRBJ1-2, with 7 bases fitting TRBD1. V lost 11 bases and J lost 3; bases outside the gene matches: 9. This CDR3 spans 13 amino acids. Looked up from germline, CDR1 is MNHEY and CDR2 is SVGAGI. CDR3 sequence: CASGYRGDYGYTF. The CDR3 DNA is TGTGCCTCCGGGTACAGGGGTGACTATGGCTACACCTTC.

CDR3 loop: CASSLDRLAGGTGELFF. For the CDR3, the DNA is TGTGCCAGCAGCTTAGATCGGCTAGCGGGAGGGACCGGGGAGCTGTTTTTT. The rearrangement joins TRBV11-2 to TRBJ2-2; 12 bases fit TRBD2. The CDR3 is 17 residues long. V was pared by 0 bases and J by 5 bases, with 4 bases of the junction left unmatched. CDR1 and CDR2 from the germline V gene are SGHAT and FQNNGV. The full variable domain, its missing parts supplied by reference TRBV11-2 and TRBJ2-2, is EAGVAQSPRYKIIEKRQSVAFWCNPISGHATLYWYQQILGQGPKLLIQFQNNGVVDDSQLPKDRFSAERLKGVDSTLKIQPAKLEDSAVYLCASSLDRLAGGTGELFFGEGSRLTVL.